Listed below are T cell receptor beta chains from one sample, sequenced in a study of control samples from healthy donors and cancer patients. The data were produced by immunoSEQ multiplex PCR, yet TCRdb's version contains in-frame clones alone and is incomplete. The top ten hold approximately 9.4% of the sample, which has approximately 140,000 clones, about nine tenths seen once. Sequences were obtained from blood. These receptors all come from a woman aged 30 to 39 in good health. Both conserved end residues are part of each CDR3.

>TRBJ1-1|TRBV10-2
CASSELAGRTEAFF
>TRBJ1-2|TRBV11-2
CASSQGVGWQTNYGYTF
>TRBJ1-2|TRBV28
CASSLYARTGGEGYTF
>TRBJ1-2|TRBV5-6
CASSLVQSYTF
>TRBJ1-2|TRBV3-1/TRBV3-2
CASSQDEGIGGYTF
>TRBJ1-1|TRBV27
CASTDHREKAFF
>TRBJ2-5|TRBV7-8
CASSFGIAGEQETQYF
>TRBJ1-6|TRBV24-1
CATSDPAASPLHF
>TRBJ1-3|TRBV30
CAWRATGFGNTIYF
>TRBJ1-2|TRBV29-1
CSVPPDGGGIGYTF
>TRBJ1-6|TRBV10-3
CAIRPTDSPNSPLHF
>TRBJ2-7|TRBV29-1
CSVVGTGARDEQYF
>TRBJ2-2|TRBV4-1
CASSQVYPNTGELFF
>TRBJ1-2|TRBV3-1/TRBV3-2
CASSPTTGTGYYGYTF
>TRBJ2-1|TRBV15
CATSRDLLAGGYNEQFF
>TRBJ1-1|TRBV29-1
CSVEVVGEAFF
>TRBJ1-1|TRBV21-1
CASSAFPQGFEAFF
>TRBJ1-4|TRBV9
CASSPGQGYEKLFF
>TRBJ2-1|TRBV10-1
CASSLNPTGRASPGNEQFF
>TRBJ1-2|TRBV14
CASSQVLGYGYTF
>TRBJ1-2|TRBV18
CASSPPTQGTGRFYGYTF
>TRBJ1-1|TRBV4-2
CASSQEVGQGGTEAFF
>TRBJ2-5|TRBV19
CASSPPGVQETQYF
>TRBJ2-5|TRBV3-1/TRBV3-2
CASSEGARETQYF
>TRBJ1-1|TRBV28
CASSLQSLGTEAFF
>TRBJ2-5|TRBV19
CASSVDWGETQYF
>TRBJ1-5|TRBV7-9
CASSLQTGWHNQPQHF
>TRBJ2-2|TRBV30
CAWSGPRQGQAIGELFF
>TRBJ2-7|TRBV11-1
CASSPRTSVVEQYF
>TRBJ1-3|TRBV29-1
CSVEASTVSGNTIYF
>TRBJ2-7|TRBV7-8
CASSLGWGTSPHEQYF
>TRBJ2-3|TRBV7-8
CASSYVAGTDTQYF
>TRBJ2-2|TRBV27
CASSVRTSGGGTGELFF
>TRBJ1-2|TRBV25-1
CASSDRGVNYGYTF
>TRBJ1-5|TRBV5-8
CASSLGGNSNQPQHF
>TRBJ2-6|TRBV7-2
CASSLRPDLFSGANVLTF
>TRBJ2-7|TRBV5-1
CASSLGAGYEQYF
>TRBJ1-5|TRBV24-1
CATSIGGYQPQHF
>TRBJ1-2|TRBV7-8
CASSPREVNYGYTF
>TRBJ2-1|TRBV24-1
CATSDWRSGGHNEQFF
>TRBJ1-6|TRBV30
CAWSVGTYNSPLHF
>TRBJ1-4|TRBV30
CAWSAMDRGRKLFF
>TRBJ1-2|TRBV30
CAWSANPMGSYTF
>TRBJ2-3|TRBV7-9
CASSFEGGTDTQYF
>TRBJ2-1|TRBV15
CATSSQREGQDEQFF
>TRBJ1-3|TRBV5-4
CASSPGRDRAGNTIYF
>TRBJ2-3|TRBV7-3
CASSSPPSDTQYF
>TRBJ1-5|TRBV6-5
CASRRANSNQPQHF
>TRBJ2-1|TRBV19
CASSIGGRIHEQFF
>TRBJ1-4|TRBV5-1
CARPMTGDEKLFF
>TRBJ2-7|TRBV6-5
CASSYSQGTFEQYF
>TRBJ2-1|TRBV5-1
CASSLGTYNEQFF
>TRBJ1-6|TRBV4-1
CASSQTGDANSPLHF
>TRBJ1-2|TRBV5-4
CASVLGGQGLAPAYGYTF
>TRBJ1-1|TRBV2
CASSETETAFF
>TRBJ2-1|TRBV5-1
CASSGNTGYNEQFF
>TRBJ2-1|TRBV7-9
CASRPDGRLYNEQFF